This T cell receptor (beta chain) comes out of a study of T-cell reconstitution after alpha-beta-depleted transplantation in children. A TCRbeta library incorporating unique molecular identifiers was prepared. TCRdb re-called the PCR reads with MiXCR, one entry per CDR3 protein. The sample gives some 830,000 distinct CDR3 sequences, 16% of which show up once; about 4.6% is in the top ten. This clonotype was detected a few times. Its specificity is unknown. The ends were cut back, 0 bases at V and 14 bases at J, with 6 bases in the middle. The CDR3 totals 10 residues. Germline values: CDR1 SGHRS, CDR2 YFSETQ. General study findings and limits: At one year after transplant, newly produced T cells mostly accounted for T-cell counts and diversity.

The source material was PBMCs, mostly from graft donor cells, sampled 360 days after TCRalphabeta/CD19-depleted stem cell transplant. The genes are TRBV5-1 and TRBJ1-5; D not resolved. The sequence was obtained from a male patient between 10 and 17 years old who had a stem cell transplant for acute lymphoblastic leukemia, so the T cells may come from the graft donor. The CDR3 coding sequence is TGCGCCAGCAGCTTGGCCGTCGAGCATTTT. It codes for CASSLAVEHF.